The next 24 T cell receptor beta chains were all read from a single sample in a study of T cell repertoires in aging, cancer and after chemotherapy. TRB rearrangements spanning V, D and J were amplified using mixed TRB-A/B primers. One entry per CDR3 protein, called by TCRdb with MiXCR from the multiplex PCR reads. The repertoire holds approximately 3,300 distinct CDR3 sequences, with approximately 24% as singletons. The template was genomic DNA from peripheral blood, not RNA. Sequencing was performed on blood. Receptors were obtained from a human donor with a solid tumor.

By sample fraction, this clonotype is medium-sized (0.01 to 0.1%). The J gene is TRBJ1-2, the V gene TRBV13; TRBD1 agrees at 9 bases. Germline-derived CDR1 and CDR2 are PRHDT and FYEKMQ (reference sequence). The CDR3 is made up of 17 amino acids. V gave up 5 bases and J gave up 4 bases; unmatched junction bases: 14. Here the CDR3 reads CASSAAGTGLISYGYTF. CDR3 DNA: TGTGCCAGCAGCGCCGCCGGGACAGGGCTCATAAGCTATGGCTACACCTTC.

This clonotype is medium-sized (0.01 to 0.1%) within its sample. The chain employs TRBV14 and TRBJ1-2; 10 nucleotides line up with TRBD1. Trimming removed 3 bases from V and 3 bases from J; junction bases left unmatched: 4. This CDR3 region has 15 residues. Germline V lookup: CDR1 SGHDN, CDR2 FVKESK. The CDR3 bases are TGTGCCAGCAGCCATTTGGACAGGGGGGACTATGGCTACACCTTC. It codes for CASSHLDRGDYGYTF.

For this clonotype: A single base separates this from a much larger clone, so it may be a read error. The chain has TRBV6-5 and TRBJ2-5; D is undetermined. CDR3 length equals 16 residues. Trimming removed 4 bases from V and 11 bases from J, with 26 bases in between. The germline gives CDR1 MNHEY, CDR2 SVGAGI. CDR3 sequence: CASSSWVGSSYNEQYF. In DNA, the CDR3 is TGTGCCAGCAGTTCGTGGGTGGGAAGCTCCTACAATGAGCAGTACTTC.

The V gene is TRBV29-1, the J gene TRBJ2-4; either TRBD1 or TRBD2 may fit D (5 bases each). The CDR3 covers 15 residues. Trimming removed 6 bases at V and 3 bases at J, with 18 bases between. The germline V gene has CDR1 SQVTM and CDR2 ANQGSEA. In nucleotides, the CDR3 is TGCAGCGTGCCGGGACCAGGAGGAAGCAAAAACATTCAGTACTTC. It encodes CSVPGPGGSKNIQYF. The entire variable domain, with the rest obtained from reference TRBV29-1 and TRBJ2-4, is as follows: SAVISQKPSRDICQRGTSLTIQCQVDSQVTMMFWYRQQPGQSLTLIATANQGSEATYESGFVIDKFPISRPNLTFSTLTVSNMSPEDSSIYLCSVPGPGGSKNIQYFGAGTRLSVL.

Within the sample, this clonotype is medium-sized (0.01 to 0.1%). The CDR3 DNA is TGTGCCAGCAGTTTTCGGGGGGTCTATGGCTACACCTTC. Amino acid sequence: CASSFRGVYGYTF. The V gene is TRBV12-3 or TRBV12-4, the J gene TRBJ1-2; a weak D match, TRBD1 (5 bases). The V end was cut by 3 bases, the J end by 4 bases, with 9 bases between. CDR3 length equals 13 residues.

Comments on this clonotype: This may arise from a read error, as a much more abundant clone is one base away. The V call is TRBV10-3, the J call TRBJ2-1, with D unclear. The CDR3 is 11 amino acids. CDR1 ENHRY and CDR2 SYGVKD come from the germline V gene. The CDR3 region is CSTRYYNEQFF. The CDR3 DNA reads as TGTTCCACTCGTTATTACAATGAGCAGTTCTTC.

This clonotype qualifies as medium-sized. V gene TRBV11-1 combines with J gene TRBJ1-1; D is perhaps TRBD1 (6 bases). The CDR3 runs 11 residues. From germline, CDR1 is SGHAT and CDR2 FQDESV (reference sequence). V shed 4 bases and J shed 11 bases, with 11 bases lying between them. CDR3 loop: CASSSGADAFF. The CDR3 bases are TGTGCCAGCAGCTCAGGGGCGGACGCTTTCTTT.

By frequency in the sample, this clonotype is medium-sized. CDR3 bases: TGTGCCAGCAGCCTGAGCGGGAATCGGGCAGATACGCAGTATTTT. It codes for CASSLSGNRADTQYF. The chain joins TRBV6-2 or TRBV6-3 to TRBJ2-3; 7 nucleotides align to TRBD2. Germline V gene sequence: CDR1 MNHEY, CDR2 SVGEGT. CDR3 length equals 15 residues. V shed 6 bases, J shed 4 bases, and the junction held 10 bases outside the gene matches.

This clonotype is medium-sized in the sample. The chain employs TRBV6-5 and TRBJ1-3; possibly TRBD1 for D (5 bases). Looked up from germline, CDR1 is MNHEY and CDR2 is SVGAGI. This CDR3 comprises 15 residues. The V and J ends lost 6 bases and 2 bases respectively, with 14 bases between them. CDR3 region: CASSPTGTPGNTIYF. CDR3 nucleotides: TGTGCCAGCAGCCCGACGGGGACCCCTGGAAACACCATATATTTT.

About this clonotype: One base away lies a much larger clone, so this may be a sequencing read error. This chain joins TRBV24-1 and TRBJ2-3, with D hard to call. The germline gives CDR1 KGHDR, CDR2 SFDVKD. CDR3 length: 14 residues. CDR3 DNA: TGTGCCGCCAGTGACACTCAACGGAGAGATACGCAGTATTTT. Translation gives CAASDTQRRDTQYF.

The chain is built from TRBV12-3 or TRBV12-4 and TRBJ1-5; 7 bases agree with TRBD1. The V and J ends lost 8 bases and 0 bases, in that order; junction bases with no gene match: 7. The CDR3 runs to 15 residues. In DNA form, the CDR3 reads TGTGCCAGCTCCCGGGACAGAGATAGCAATCAGCCCCAGCATTTT. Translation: CASSRDRDSNQPQHF.

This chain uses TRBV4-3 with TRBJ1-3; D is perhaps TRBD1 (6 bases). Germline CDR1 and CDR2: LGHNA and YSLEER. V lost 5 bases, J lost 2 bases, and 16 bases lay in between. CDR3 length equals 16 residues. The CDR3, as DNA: TGCGCCAGCAGCTTTTTGTGGGCAGGGGCTGGAAACACCATATATTTT. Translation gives CASSFLWAGAGNTIYF.

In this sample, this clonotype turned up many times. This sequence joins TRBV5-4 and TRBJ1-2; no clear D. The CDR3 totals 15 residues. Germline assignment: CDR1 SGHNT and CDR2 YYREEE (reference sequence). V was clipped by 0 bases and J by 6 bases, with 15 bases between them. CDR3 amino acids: CASSLALGGKNGYTF. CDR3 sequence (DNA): TGTGCCAGCAGCTTGGCTTTGGGAGGGAAAAATGGCTACACCTTC.

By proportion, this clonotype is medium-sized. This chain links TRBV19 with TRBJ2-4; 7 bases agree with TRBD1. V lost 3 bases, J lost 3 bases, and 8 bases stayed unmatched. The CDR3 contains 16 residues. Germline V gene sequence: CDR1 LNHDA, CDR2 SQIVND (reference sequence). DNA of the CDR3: TGTGCCAGTAGTATCCCCGGGACAGAAGTCAAAAACATTCAGTACTTC. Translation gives CASSIPGTEVKNIQYF.

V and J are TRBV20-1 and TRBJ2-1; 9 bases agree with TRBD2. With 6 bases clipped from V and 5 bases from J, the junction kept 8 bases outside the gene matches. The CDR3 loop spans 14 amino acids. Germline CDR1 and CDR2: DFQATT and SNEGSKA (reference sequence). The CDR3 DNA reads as TGCAGTGCCACCAGCGGGGGGCAGAACAATGAGCAGTTCTTC. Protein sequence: CSATSGGQNNEQFF.

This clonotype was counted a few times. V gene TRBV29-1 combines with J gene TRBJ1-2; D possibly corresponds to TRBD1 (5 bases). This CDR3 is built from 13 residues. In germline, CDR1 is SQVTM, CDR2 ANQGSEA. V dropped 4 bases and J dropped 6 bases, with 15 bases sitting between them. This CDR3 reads CSVAGAEENGYTF. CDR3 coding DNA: TGCAGCGTTGCCGGGGCCGAAGAGAATGGCTACACCTTC.

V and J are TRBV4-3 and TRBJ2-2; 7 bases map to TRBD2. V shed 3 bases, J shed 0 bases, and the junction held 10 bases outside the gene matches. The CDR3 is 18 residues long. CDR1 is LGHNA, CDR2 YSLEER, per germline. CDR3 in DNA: TGCGCCAGCAGCCAGACCGTAGCGGGCAATACGAACACCGGGGAGCTGTTTTTT. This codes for CASSQTVAGNTNTGELFF.

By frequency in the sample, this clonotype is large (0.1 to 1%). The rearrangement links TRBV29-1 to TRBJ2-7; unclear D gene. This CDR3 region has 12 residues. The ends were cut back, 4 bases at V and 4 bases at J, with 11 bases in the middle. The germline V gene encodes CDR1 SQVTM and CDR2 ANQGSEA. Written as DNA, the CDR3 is TGCAGCGTTGGTTCGGCGTGGTACGAGCAGTACTTC. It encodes CSVGSAWYEQYF.

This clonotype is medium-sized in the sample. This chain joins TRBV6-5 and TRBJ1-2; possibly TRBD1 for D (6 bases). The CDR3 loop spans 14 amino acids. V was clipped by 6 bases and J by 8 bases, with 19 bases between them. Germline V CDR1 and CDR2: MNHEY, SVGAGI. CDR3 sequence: CASSPEGGLRGYTF. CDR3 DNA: TGTGCCAGCAGCCCCGAGGGGGGCTTGAGGGGCTACACCTTC.

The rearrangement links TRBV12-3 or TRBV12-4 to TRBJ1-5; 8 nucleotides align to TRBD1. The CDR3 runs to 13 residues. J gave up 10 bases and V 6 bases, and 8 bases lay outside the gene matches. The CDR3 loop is CASSGTGAIPQHF. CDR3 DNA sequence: TGTGCCAGCAGCGGGACAGGAGCGATACCCCAGCATTTT.

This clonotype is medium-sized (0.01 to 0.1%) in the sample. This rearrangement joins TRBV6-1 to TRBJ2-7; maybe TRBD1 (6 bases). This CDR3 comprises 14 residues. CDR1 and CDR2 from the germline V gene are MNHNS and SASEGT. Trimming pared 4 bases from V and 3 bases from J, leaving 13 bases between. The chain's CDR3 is CASSVEQGSYEQYF. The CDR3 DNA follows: TGTGCCAGCAGTGTAGAACAGGGAAGCTACGAGCAGTACTTC.

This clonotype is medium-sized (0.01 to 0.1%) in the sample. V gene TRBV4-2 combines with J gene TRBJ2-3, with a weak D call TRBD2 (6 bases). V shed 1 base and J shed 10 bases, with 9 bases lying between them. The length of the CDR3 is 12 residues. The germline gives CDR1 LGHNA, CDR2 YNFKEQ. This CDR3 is CASSQAASAQYF. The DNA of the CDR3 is TGTGCCAGCAGCCAAGCTGCTAGCGCGCAGTATTTT.

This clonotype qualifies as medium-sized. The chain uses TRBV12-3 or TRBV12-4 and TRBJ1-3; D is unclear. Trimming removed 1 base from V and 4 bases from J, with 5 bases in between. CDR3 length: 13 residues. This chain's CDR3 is CASSLVSGNTIYF. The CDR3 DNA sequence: TGTGCCAGCAGTTTAGTCTCAGGAAACACCATATATTTT.

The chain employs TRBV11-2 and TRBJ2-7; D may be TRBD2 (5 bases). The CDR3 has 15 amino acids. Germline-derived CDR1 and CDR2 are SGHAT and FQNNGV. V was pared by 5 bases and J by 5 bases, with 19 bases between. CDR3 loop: CASSTYQRGLDEQYF. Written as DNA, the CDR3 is TGTGCCAGCAGCACCTATCAACGGGGATTGGACGAGCAGTACTTC.